This TCR beta chain was recovered during a study of blood T cell repertoires in COVID-19. This CDR3 has 13 residues. CDR1 GTSNPN and CDR2 SVGIG come from the germline V gene (reference sequence). The germline V and J ends were trimmed by 3 bases and 7 bases, with 15 bases remaining between them. Sequencing was performed with immunoSEQ multiplex PCR; in TCRdb, only in-frame clones are kept and a portion is missing. The sample holds roughly 280,000 clones, around 90% seen once. V gene TRBV30 combines with J gene TRBJ2-5; D unresolved. The TCR sequence derives from a man over 45 with acute or convalescent COVID-19. The sample taken for sequencing was peripheral blood. The CDR3 region has the DNA TGTGCCTGGAGGAATGCGTTGAGTGGGACCCAGTACTTC. Encoded protein: CAWRNALSGTQYF.